The source of this TCR beta chain is a study of T cells in narcolepsy. Notes on the study in general: Autoreactive clone sequences were missing from some blood memory CD4+ repertoires. Blood of same and different patients, but not healthy controls, reportedly held recurring autoreactive clonotypes.

This clone occurred once. The antigen is undetermined. J was trimmed by 2 bases and V by 2 bases; bases with no gene match: 0. The germline V gene has CDR1 MDHEN and CDR2 SYDVKM. The CDR3 covers 14 residues. TCRdb keeps only in-frame clones here, not all; method: immunoSEQ multiplex PCR. This sample has tens of thousands of clones, with 65% to 90% found just once. The TCR originated in a human donor in good health. The sequenced sample consisted of memory (CD45RA-) CD4+ T cells from blood. The rearrangement joins TRBV28 to TRBJ1-1; 9 bases are shared with TRBD1. The CDR3 loop reads CASSLTGGNTEAFF. In DNA form, the CDR3 reads TGTGCCAGCAGTTTAACAGGGGGCAACACTGAAGCTTTCTTT.